This T cell receptor (beta chain) emerged from a study of identical twins. General observations from the study: Its conclusions, products of cross-sectional statistical analysis, did not come from following the same donors.

CDR3 length: 11 residues. V lost 6 bases to trimming and J lost 9 bases, with 12 bases between them. TCRdb passed the 5' RACE reads through MiXCR, listing each CDR3 protein once. The sample has roughly 290,000 distinct CDR3 sequences, 8% to 9.5% seen once. Only a few counts were recorded for this clonotype. Antigen specificity is unknown. The sample also formed part of further work on yellow fever vaccine responses in identical twins. From that report: Vaccine-induced T cell responses in twins were reportedly observed to appear partly convergent, partly personalized.

Sequenced input: CD8+ T cells sorted from blood. V gene TRBV12-3 or TRBV12-4 combines with J gene TRBJ2-7, with a weak D call TRBD1 (6 bases). This sequence originates from a woman aged 18-29 years in good health. This CDR3 is CASSDLGAQYF. The CDR3 DNA sequence: TGTGCCAGCAGCGATCTGGGGGCGCAGTACTTC.